These 25 T cell receptor beta chains were sequenced from one sample in a study of cytomegalovirus exposure and HLA in healthy donors. PCR involved 60 Vbeta and 13 Jbeta primers. The data were produced by immunoSEQ multiplex PCR, yet TCRdb's version contains in-frame clones alone and is incomplete. This table holds 95,000 to 150,000 clones, about 15% found once. Sequencing input: PBMCs. Every receptor here comes from a female donor in good health and CMV-seropositive.

The chain recombines TRBV4-2 with TRBJ2-3; D uncertain. Germline loops: CDR1 LGHNA, CDR2 YNFKEQ. Trimming pared 3 bases from V and 2 bases from J, leaving 6 bases between. The CDR3 is 13 amino acids. The CDR3 bases are TGTGCCAGCAGCCAGGCCTTCACAGATACGCAGTATTTT. Its protein product is CASSQAFTDTQYF.

V gene TRBV28 combines with J gene TRBJ2-4, with 11 nucleotides matching TRBD2. The CDR3 covers 17 residues. Per germline, CDR1 MDHEN and CDR2 SYDVKM. With V trimmed by 3 bases and J by 6 bases, 10 bases remained unmatched. The CDR3, as DNA: TGTGCCAGCAGTTTCCTAGCGGGGGGTGGATTGGGAAACATTCAGTACTTC. Its protein product is CASSFLAGGGLGNIQYF. The variable domain in full, completed from reference TRBV28 and TRBJ2-4, reads DVKVTQSSRYLVKRTGEKVFLECVQDMDHENMFWYRQDPGLGLRLIYFSYDVKMKEKGDIPEGYSVSREKKERFSLILESASTNQTSMYLCASSFLAGGGLGNIQYFGAGTRLSVL.

This clone has only a few counts. The chain recombines TRBV6-5 with TRBJ1-2, with D possibly being TRBD1 (6 bases). Trimming shortened V by 6 bases and J by 5 bases, and 7 bases separated the two germline ends. The CDR3 has 11 amino acids. Germline V gene sequence: CDR1 MNHEY, CDR2 SVGAGI. The CDR3 coding sequence is TGTGCCAGCAGACAGGGATATGGCTACACCTTC. It codes for CASRQGYGYTF.

The chain carries TRBV28 and TRBJ1-5; 9 bases map to TRBD1. There are 18 residues in the CDR3. Germline lookup yields CDR1 MDHEN and CDR2 SYDVKM. The V segment lost 3 bases and the J segment 9 bases; nucleotides outside the gene matches: 18. As DNA, the CDR3 is TGTGCCAGCAGTTTTTCGGGGGCGGGACAGGGAAAGAGAGTGCCCCAGCATTTT. It codes for CASSFSGAGQGKRVPQHF.

There are a few counts of this clone. The chain uses TRBV5-6 and TRBJ1-1, with D perhaps TRBD1 (6 bases). Trimming removed 1 base from V and 1 base from J, with 14 bases in between. The CDR3 is made up of 16 amino acids. Per the germline V gene, CDR1 is SGHDT and CDR2 is YYEEEE. The CDR3 nucleotides read TGTGCCAGCAGCTTGATTGGGGGCCTCACGAACACTGAAGCTTTCTTT. It is translated as CASSLIGGLTNTEAFF.

The chain is built from TRBV6-5 and TRBJ1-1; D perhaps matches TRBD1 (5 bases). V was cut by 2 bases and J by 10 bases, with 11 bases left in between. This CDR3 comprises 12 residues. Germline V gives CDR1 MNHEY, CDR2 SVGAGI. CDR3 amino acids: CASSYGGEGAFF. The CDR3 coding sequence is TGTGCCAGCAGTTACGGGGGGGAGGGAGCTTTCTTT.

The V and J genes are TRBV13 and TRBJ1-2, with 7 bases aligning to TRBD1. The V gene end was trimmed by 5 bases and the J gene end by 4 bases; junction bases not matched to a gene: 13. The V gene's germline CDR1 is PRHDT and CDR2 FYEKMQ (reference sequence). The CDR3 length is 16 residues. In nucleotides, the CDR3 is TGTGCCAGCAGCGAAGGGACAGCTAGTCTACTCTATGGCTACACCTTC. Protein product: CASSEGTASLLYGYTF.

In its sample, this clone was seen once. V and J are TRBV6-1 and TRBJ2-3, with a tentative D call TRBD1 (5 bases). CDR3 size: 14 residues. With 7 bases removed from V and 4 bases from J, the gap between germline ends came to 15 bases. Germline CDR1 is MNHNS and CDR2 is SASEGT. CDR3: CASNQRRGPDTQYF. The CDR3, as DNA: TGTGCCAGCAACCAAAGAAGGGGTCCAGATACGCAGTATTTT.

This clone was picked up a small number of times. V usage is TRBV2 and J usage is TRBJ2-3; the D is unclear. The CDR3 has 12 amino acids. V was trimmed by 6 bases and J by 0 bases, leaving 4 bases between them. Germline CDR1 and CDR2: SNHLY and FYNNEI. This chain's CDR3 is CASSYSTDTQYF. DNA for the CDR3: TGTGCCAGCAGCTACAGCACAGATACGCAGTATTTT.

This sequence joins TRBV2 and TRBJ2-7; 8 bases map to TRBD1. Germline CDR1 reads SNHLY; CDR2 reads FYNNEI. Losses at the gene ends were 6 bases for V and 5 bases for J; bases not matched to a gene: 12. This CDR3 spans 15 amino acids. CDR3 sequence (DNA): TGTGCCAGCAGGGAGGGGACAGGCTTTACAGACGAGCAGTACTTC. Translation: CASREGTGFTDEQYF.

J is TRBJ2-1 and V is TRBV7-2; 9 bases agree with TRBD2. V shed 4 bases, J shed 4 bases, and the junction held 8 bases outside the gene matches. This CDR3 is 16 amino acids long. Per the germline V gene, CDR1 is SGHTA and CDR2 is FQGNSA. Here the CDR3 DNA reads TGTGCCAGCAGCTCCTTAGCGGGAGAGGAATACAATGAGCAGTTCTTC. It translates to CASSSLAGEEYNEQFF.

This chain joins TRBV5-4 and TRBJ2-7; D uncertain. Germline-derived CDR1 and CDR2 are SGHNT and YYREEE (reference sequence). Trimming removed 1 base at V and 0 bases at J, with 5 bases between. This CDR3 region has 13 residues. The CDR3 sequence is CASSLTNSYEQYF. The CDR3 nucleotides read TGTGCCAGCAGCTTGACTAACTCCTACGAGCAGTACTTC. The entire variable domain, with the rest obtained from reference TRBV5-4 and TRBJ2-7, is as follows: ETGVTQSPTHLIKTRGQQVTLRCSSQSGHNTVSWYQQALGQGPQFIFQYYREEENGRGNFPPRFSGLQFPNYSSELNVNALELDDSALYLCASSLTNSYEQYFGPGTRLTVT.

This clone came up a few times. The gene calls are TRBV9 and TRBJ2-3; TRBD2 matches 9 bases. Germline loops: CDR1 SGDLS, CDR2 YYNGEE. The junction had 6 bases not matched to a gene; V was cut back by 0 bases and J by 10 bases. This CDR3 is 14 amino acids long. The CDR3 loop reads CASSVGSSGIPQYF. CDR3 nucleotide sequence: TGTGCCAGCAGCGTAGGTTCTAGCGGGATCCCGCAGTATTTT.

This clone has a handful of counts. As DNA, the CDR3 is TGCGCCAGCAGCCAAGGCACATACTATGGCTACACCTTC. Protein product: CASSQGTYYGYTF. This chain uses TRBV4-3 with TRBJ1-2; D unresolved. V was cut by 1 base and J by 3 bases, with 6 bases left in between. The germline V gene has CDR1 LGHNA and CDR2 YSLEER. CDR3 length equals 13 residues.

The V call is TRBV7-6, the J call TRBJ2-7, with D unresolved. V shed 5 bases and J shed 1 base, with 12 bases lying between them. Germline assignment: CDR1 SGHVS and CDR2 FNYEAQ. The CDR3 covers 14 residues. The CDR3 loop is CASSRGFGSYEQYF. The CDR3 nucleotides are TGTGCCAGCAGCCGCGGTTTCGGTTCCTACGAGCAGTACTTC.

This clone occurred once. The CDR3 loop reads CASSSQGNEQFF. Here the CDR3 DNA reads TGTGCCAGCAGCTCGCAGGGGAATGAGCAGTTCTTC. The chain combines TRBV7-9 with TRBJ2-1; tentative D call: TRBD1 (6 bases). Germline CDR1 SEHNR, CDR2 FQNEAQ (reference sequence). The CDR3 has 12 residues. V lost 4 bases and J 7 bases, leaving 8 bases between the germline ends.

The CDR3 region has the DNA TGTGCCAGCAGCTTATATAGCGGGAGGGCCATGGTTTACGAGCAGTACTTC. It specifies CASSLYSGRAMVYEQYF. The V and J genes are TRBV5-4 and TRBJ2-7; 11 bases map to TRBD2. This CDR3 contains 17 residues. V lost 2 bases and J lost 4; bases outside the gene matches: 11. Germline V gives CDR1 SGHNT, CDR2 YYREEE (reference sequence).

About this clone itself: The identical CDR3 is also encoded by other nucleotide sequences in the sample. The genes are TRBV9 and TRBJ2-7, with 10 nucleotides matching TRBD1. The V segment lost 2 bases and the J segment 0 bases; nucleotides outside the gene matches: 2. Germline CDR1 is SGDLS and CDR2 is YYNGEE. CDR3 length: 15 amino acids. The CDR3 DNA follows: TGTGCCAGCAGCGTGGGACAGGGGCCCTCCTACGAGCAGTACTTC. This gives the protein CASSVGQGPSYEQYF. Complete variable domain (other parts from reference TRBV9 and TRBJ2-7): DSGVTQTPKHLITATGQRVTLRCSPRSGDLSVYWYQQSLDQGLQFLIQYYNGEERAKGNILERFSAQQFPDLHSELNLSSLELGDSALYFCASSVGQGPSYEQYFGPGTRLTVT.

This chain connects TRBV9 to TRBJ1-6; unclear D gene. This CDR3 contains 16 residues. Trimming removed 0 bases at V and 0 bases at J, with 7 bases between. From germline, CDR1 is SGDLS and CDR2 YYNGEE. DNA for the CDR3: TGTGCCAGCAGCGTAGCGGTGCACTCCTATAATTCACCCCTCCACTTT. Protein product: CASSVAVHSYNSPLHF.

This clone was counted a few times. CDR3: CASSLVAGGLGNQPQHF. In DNA, the CDR3 is TGTGCCAGCAGCTTGGTAGCGGGGGGCCTAGGCAATCAGCCCCAGCATTTT. This sequence joins TRBV5-7 and TRBJ1-5, with D tentatively TRBD1 (6 bases). TRBV5-7 is annotated as an ORF whose role is uncertain. This CDR3 spans 17 amino acids. V lost 0 bases to trimming and J lost 2 bases, with 15 bases between them.

This clone turned up a few times. The gene calls are TRBV19 and TRBJ1-4; TRBD1 agrees at 9 bases. The CDR3 has 18 residues. After removal of 0 bases from V and 7 bases from J, the junction contained 12 bases not matched to a gene. CDR1 is LNHDA and CDR2 is SQIVND in the germline V gene (reference sequence). CDR3: CASSIDALGQGHFEKLFF. The CDR3, as DNA: TGTGCCAGTAGTATAGACGCCCTAGGACAGGGGCATTTTGAAAAACTGTTTTTT.

The chain employs TRBV2 and TRBJ1-1; weak D call: TRBD1 (5 bases). The CDR3 is 14 amino acids. Germline values: CDR1 SNHLY, CDR2 FYNNEI. Deletions cut 0 bases from V and 3 bases from J, with 8 bases between. This CDR3 is CASSEALRDTEAFF. The CDR3 DNA sequence: TGTGCCAGCAGTGAAGCTCTCAGGGACACTGAAGCTTTCTTT.

This clone was detected only a few times. CDR3 region: CAISESQGANEKLFF. For the CDR3, the DNA is TGTGCCATCAGTGAGTCACAGGGCGCTAATGAAAAACTGTTTTTT. The V and J genes are TRBV10-3 and TRBJ1-4; a weak D match, TRBD1 (6 bases). V lost 0 bases, J lost 3 bases, and 8 bases lay in between. The CDR3 totals 15 residues. In germline, CDR1 is ENHRY, CDR2 SYGVKD.

The V call is TRBV7-2, the J call TRBJ1-5; TRBD1 matches at 9 bases. Germline V CDR1 and CDR2: SGHTA, FQGNSA. This CDR3 region has 14 residues. V lost 5 bases and J lost 8; bases outside the gene matches: 7. CDR3 DNA: TGTGCCAGCAGCCGGGACAGGGTGTTTGAGCCCCAGCATTTT. It codes for CASSRDRVFEPQHF.

This clone appeared a few times. This chain links TRBV29-1 with TRBJ2-1, with 10 bases identical to TRBD2. The germline V gene has CDR1 SQVTM and CDR2 ANQGSEA. Losses at the gene ends were 7 bases for V and 5 bases for J; bases not matched to a gene: 5. This CDR3 is built from 13 residues. CDR3 protein: CSGGLASDNEQFF. DNA for the CDR3: TGCAGCGGGGGACTAGCGTCCGACAATGAGCAGTTCTTC.